This T cell receptor beta chain was identified during a study of cytotoxic CD8 clonotypes in ibrutinib-treated CLL. Study details: The patients comprised roughly 12 relapsed/refractory and some 15 treatment-naive cases, under 18 IGHV unmutated.

Assay: immunoSEQ multiplex PCR; the TCRdb copy retains only in-frame clones and omits some. The table has some 30,000 clones, 76% seen once. Whole-study findings and limits: Progressing patients had sampling times that differed from those of sustained-remission patients.

Germline V lookup: CDR1 SGHDT, CDR2 YYEEEE. V was shortened by 3 bases and J by 0 bases, with 6 bases between the two germline ends. The CDR3 sequence is 13 residues long. TCR beta libraries used about 1.8 micrograms of genomic DNA from cryopreserved PBMCs. Comments on this clone: Antigen unknown.

This sequence originates from a human donor with chronic lymphocytic leukemia. Sequenced here: PBMCs, sampled after 36 months of ibrutinib treatment. This chain joins TRBV5-6 and TRBJ1-1; D is uncertain. CDR3 DNA sequence: TGTGCCAGCAGCTCGTCTTTGAACACTGAAGCTTTCTTT. Translated, it gives CASSSSLNTEAFF.